This T cell receptor (beta chain) was recovered during a study of T cell responses to AZD1222 COVID-19 vaccine listed by TCRdb under 2021. As for the study more broadly: A total of roughly 240 trial participants underwent TCR sequencing, of whom 207 received two doses of AZD1222 and roughly 25 received two doses of the MenACWY control vaccine. Trial participants were enrolled by age into subgroups of 18-55, 56-69 and 70-plus years, and roughly 150, 30 and 60 TCR-sequenced participants, respectively, were included in these subgroups.

General study outcomes and caveats: Spike-specific TCR breadth and depth rose significantly after two AZD1222 doses compared with day 0 and with MenACWY recipients. Participants were mostly white British and included more females than males, and it was suggested by the authors that clonal diversity may have been underestimated. Nearly half of unique spike-specific TCRs reportedly recognized epitopes outside regions mutated in the B.1.351 and B.1.1.7 variants. Conclusions about previously exposed vaccinees were limited because only six AZD1222 recipients were SARS-CoV-2 seropositive at baseline. In the small 56-69-year group, the increase in depth fell short of significance, most likely because of low power. Because no day 14 peak-response samples were available, repertoires were characterized only after the peak T cell response. Vaccine-associated CD4 TCRs spanned the whole spike protein, with dominant responses in regions 160-218 and 743-854.

Trimming removed 2 bases from V and 4 bases from J, leaving 17 bases between the germline ends. Inclusive of the bounding cysteine and phenylalanine, the CDR3 is 15 residues long. Just CDR3 DNA is preserved here, 45 bases in frame from base 1. The germline V gene (reference sequence) specifies GTSNPN as CDR1 and SVGIG as CDR2. The CDR3 regions of human TCRbeta chains were analyzed by immunosequencing. On the study's bioinformatics: Repertoire TCRs were checked for matches against a reference library of SARS-CoV-2-specific TCRs that had been generated using the MIRA antigen-specificity platform. Breadth was defined as the fraction of unique TCRs that were SARS-CoV-2-associated, and depth was defined as the fraction of total T cells that were SARS-CoV-2-associated. Using the MIRA data, each spike-specific TCR was assigned both to the spike region to which the TCR was reactive and to a CD4 or CD8 class. Log10-transformed breadth and depth values were compared by one-way ANOVA with Sidak's multiple comparisons tests. TCRdb's version of the immuneACCESS table is confined to in-frame rearrangements and falls short of the full clone set. An unresolved V gene accounts for under half of the shortfall where checked; the remainder is of unknown origin. D and trimming were read from the DNA, whereas the V and J calls and clone size are those reported in that table. The sample table lists just over 150,000 clones, over 90% of them with a count of one. Over 1.2% of the sample rests with the top ten.

This clone was seen a handful of times. Its antigen target is currently unknown. No clone much larger than this one lies a single base away; base qualities are absent. The time point label here, explained by the study, means: about 28 days (+/-7) after the second vaccine dose. AZD1222 recipients whose second dose came at about 4 weeks and those whose second dose came at about 12 weeks were combined into one group, since spike-specific TCR depth and breadth did not differ between the two schedules. The vaccinee samples were drawn from two UK trials, COV001 and COV002, one of which was a single-blind randomized controlled phase 2/3 trial testing AZD1222 (ChAdOx1 nCoV-19) in healthy adults. Trial participant PBMC samples were collected at day 0 and day 28 after the second dose for TCRbeta chain sequencing.

This chain is built from TRBV30 and TRBJ1-2; a tentative D call is TRBD1 (6 bases match). This sample comprised peripheral blood, obtained 28 days after the second AZD1222 dose. The source is an adult who received the AZD1222 COVID-19 vaccine. This receptor has the CDR3 CAWSLNGQPFYGYTF. The nucleotides read TGTGCCTGGAGTCTGAATGGACAGCCCTTCTATGGCTACACCTTC. With all but the CDR3 taken from the reference TRBV30 and TRBJ1-2 genes, the full variable domain is: SQTIHQWPATLVQPVGSPLSLECTVEGTSNPNLYWYRQAAGRGLQLLFYSVGIGQISSEVPQNLSASRPQDRQFILSSKKLLLSDSGFYLCAWSLNGQPFYGYTFGSGTRLTVV.